A single sample is the source of the 19 T cell receptor beta chains below, sequenced in a study of breast tumors, draining lymph nodes, adjacent tissues. MiXCR, run by TCRdb on the multiplex PCR reads, gives a single entry per CDR3 protein. This sample has around 50,000 distinct CDR3 sequences, with roughly 23% found just once. The sample was breast tumor tissue. These receptors came from a female donor with breast cancer. Some clones in this sample may be carry-over from other donors' samples.

This clonotype has a count of ten or more. The V gene is TRBV24-1, the J gene TRBJ2-3; 14 bases map to TRBD2. This CDR3 has 16 amino acids. Germline V gene lookup returns CDR1 KGHDR and CDR2 SFDVKD. Trimming took 3 bases from V and 4 from J; bases not matched to a gene: 2. The CDR3 is CATSDRTSGGPDTQYF. In nucleotides, the CDR3 is TGTGCCACCAGTGATCGGACTAGCGGGGGGCCAGATACGCAGTATTTT.

A few counts support this clonotype. V usage is TRBV27 and J usage is TRBJ2-3; no reliable D call. The ends were cut back, 3 bases at V and 4 bases at J, with 17 bases in the middle. This CDR3 comprises 16 residues. Germline CDR1 reads MNHEY; CDR2 reads SMNVEV (reference sequence). Written as DNA, the CDR3 is TGTGCCAGCAGTTTCACTCCCTATCTTATACCAGATACGCAGTATTTT. It translates to CASSFTPYLIPDTQYF.

The sample holds many counts of this clonotype. The chain joins TRBV4-1 to TRBJ2-3; perhaps D is TRBD1 or TRBD2 (5 bases each). The V end was cut by 1 base, the J end by 6 bases, with 5 bases between. Germline CDR1 and CDR2: MGHRA and YSYEKL. CDR3 size: 12 residues. This CDR3 reads CASSQGGDTQYF. CDR3 nucleotide sequence: TGCGCCAGCAGCCAAGGGGGGGATACGCAGTATTTT.

This clonotype was seen many times. The gene calls are TRBV12-3 or TRBV12-4 and TRBJ2-5, with D maybe TRBD1 (6 bases). V was shortened by 5 bases and J by 6 bases, with 16 bases between the two germline ends. This CDR3 has 14 amino acids. CDR3 nucleotides: TGTGCCAGCAGTGACGATCCAAGGGGGAAGACCCAGTACTTC. Translated: CASSDDPRGKTQYF.

Concerning this clonotype: A much more abundant neighbour one base away suggests this may be a read error. The CDR3 nucleotides read TGTGCCAGCAGTCCACAAGCGGGGCCCTCCTACGAGCAGTACTTC. Protein product: CASSPQAGPSYEQYF. The chain uses TRBV12-3 or TRBV12-4 and TRBJ2-7, with TRBD2 matching 7 bases. The CDR3 has 15 residues. V was clipped by 5 bases and J by 0 bases; unmatched bases: 7.

The chain is built from TRBV5-1 and TRBJ2-1, with 11 bases fitting TRBD2. J lost 9 bases, V lost 6 bases, and 8 bases had no gene match. The CDR3 covers 14 residues. Germline V CDR1 and CDR2: SGHRS, YFSETQ. CDR3 bases: TGCGCCAGCACCATAGCGGGGGGGATCGGTGAGCAGTTCTTC. Translated: CASTIAGGIGEQFF.

The rearrangement joins TRBV6-6 to TRBJ2-7; D is unclear. The germline V gene encodes CDR1 MNHNY and CDR2 SVGAGI (reference sequence). The CDR3 is 12 amino acids. Trimming removed 2 bases from V and 6 bases from J, with 8 bases in between. The CDR3 protein is CASSYGVLEQYF. The CDR3 DNA sequence: TGTGCCAGCAGTTACGGGGTCCTCGAGCAGTACTTC.

This clonotype was counted ten times or more. The chain couples TRBV2 to TRBJ1-5; no clear D gene. The germline V gene has CDR1 SNHLY and CDR2 FYNNEI. CDR3 length equals 14 residues. Trimming removed 4 bases from V and 0 bases from J, with 7 bases in between. This CDR3 is CASSVGVSNQPQHF. The DNA of the CDR3 is TGTGCCAGCAGTGTCGGGGTTAGCAATCAGCCCCAGCATTTT.

V is TRBV18 and J is TRBJ1-5; TRBD1 aligns across 8 bases. Per germline, CDR1 KGHSH and CDR2 LQKENI. V shed 4 bases and J 5 bases; nucleotides not matched to a gene: 1. This CDR3 has 13 amino acids. CDR3 in DNA: TGTGCCAGCTCACTACAGGGGGATCAGCCCCAGCATTTT. It is translated as CASSLQGDQPQHF.

This clonotype was observed many times. The chain has TRBV20-1 and TRBJ2-1, with TRBD2 matching 8 bases. The CDR3 sequence is 16 residues long. J lost 0 bases, V lost 0 bases, and 4 bases had no gene match. Germline-derived CDR1 and CDR2 are DFQATT and SNEGSKA (reference sequence). The CDR3 DNA reads TGCAGTGCTAGAGATCGAGCGGGGGACTCCTACAATGAGCAGTTCTTC. Residues: CSARDRAGDSYNEQFF.

The CDR3 spells CASSVDQATDTQYF. The CDR3 DNA reads as TGTGCCAGCAGCGTAGACCAGGCAACAGATACGCAGTATTTT. The chain joins TRBV9 to TRBJ2-3; no clear D gene. Trimming left V 0 bases short and J 3 bases short, with 8 bases between. The CDR3 is 14 residues long. CDR1 and CDR2 from the germline V gene are SGDLS and YYNGEE.

Notes on this clonotype: With a much larger clone just one base away, this may be a read error. Because the CDR3 is missing its conserved closing phenylalanine or tryptophan, this is likely a read error. The CDR3 DNA is TGCAGCGTTGATTTGGGGGGTAACGAAAAACTGTTTCTT. Amino acids: CSVDLGGNEKLFL. The V call is TRBV29-1, the J call TRBJ1-4, with a weak D call TRBD1 (5 bases). Germline assignment: CDR1 SQVTM and CDR2 ANQGSEA. The CDR3 has 13 residues. V was shortened by 3 bases and J by 8 bases, with 13 bases between the two germline ends.

This clonotype was seen at least ten times. V and J are TRBV24-1 and TRBJ1-5; no definite D call. From germline, CDR1 is KGHDR and CDR2 SFDVKD. V was clipped by 5 bases and J by 3 bases, with 10 bases between them. This CDR3 is 14 amino acids long. The CDR3, as DNA: TGTGCCACCAGTGGCTCAGAACACAATCAGCCCCAGCATTTT. Translation: CATSGSEHNQPQHF.

This clonotype appeared many times. The rearrangement uses TRBV20-1 and TRBJ2-7; D is ambiguous. CDR3 length equals 14 residues. V dropped 4 bases and J dropped 0 bases, with 13 bases sitting between them. Germline CDR1 and CDR2: DFQATT and SNEGSKA (reference sequence). CDR3 loop: CSAILPAISYEQYF. DNA of the CDR3: TGCAGTGCTATATTGCCGGCGATCTCCTACGAGCAGTACTTC.

This rearrangement joins TRBV3-1 to TRBJ2-7, with D hard to call. Germline assignment: CDR1 LGHDT and CDR2 YNNKEL (reference sequence). This CDR3 is 16 amino acids long. Trimming pared 3 bases from V and 2 bases from J, leaving 17 bases between. CDR3 in DNA: TGTGCCAGCAGCCAGGCATGGGCGGATCAAACCTACGAGCAGTACTTC. Translated, it gives CASSQAWADQTYEQYF.

This clonotype was observed at least ten times. This chain connects TRBV7-2 to TRBJ1-5; D not resolved. The CDR3 contains 16 residues. The V end was cut by 2 bases, the J end by 2 bases, with 13 bases between. The germline gives CDR1 SGHTA, CDR2 FQGNSA. CDR3 sequence: CASSLFPIRGNQPQHF. The CDR3 DNA reads TGTGCCAGCAGCTTATTTCCTATACGTGGCAATCAGCCCCAGCATTTT.

This chain links TRBV6-8 with TRBJ1-6, with TRBD1 matching over 7 bases. Germline V gene lookup returns CDR1 MNHGY and CDR2 SAAAGT. The ends lost 5 bases at V and 11 bases at J; junction bases unmatched: 6. This CDR3 region has 13 residues. As DNA, the CDR3 is TGTGCCAGCAGTACCCACAGGGGTGCACCCCTCCACTTT. This translates into CASSTHRGAPLHF.

Points on this clonotype: A read error may explain this, as a much larger clone is one base away. The chain joins TRBV7-8 to TRBJ2-3; D might be TRBD2 (5 bases). CDR1 is SGHVS, CDR2 FQNEAQ, per germline. This CDR3 has 15 amino acids. CDR3 coding DNA: TGTGCCAGCAGCTTAAGGTTGGCGGGCGCAGATACGCAGTGTTTT. It specifies CASSLRLAGADTQCF.

V and J are TRBV6-5 and TRBJ1-3; no firm D call. V lost 0 bases and J 0 bases, leaving 9 bases between the germline ends. This CDR3 comprises 16 residues. The germline V gene encodes CDR1 MNHEY and CDR2 SVGAGI. CDR3 bases: TGTGCCAGCAGTTACTCCGGCAGGTTCTCTGGAAACACCATATATTTT. Encoded protein: CASSYSGRFSGNTIYF.